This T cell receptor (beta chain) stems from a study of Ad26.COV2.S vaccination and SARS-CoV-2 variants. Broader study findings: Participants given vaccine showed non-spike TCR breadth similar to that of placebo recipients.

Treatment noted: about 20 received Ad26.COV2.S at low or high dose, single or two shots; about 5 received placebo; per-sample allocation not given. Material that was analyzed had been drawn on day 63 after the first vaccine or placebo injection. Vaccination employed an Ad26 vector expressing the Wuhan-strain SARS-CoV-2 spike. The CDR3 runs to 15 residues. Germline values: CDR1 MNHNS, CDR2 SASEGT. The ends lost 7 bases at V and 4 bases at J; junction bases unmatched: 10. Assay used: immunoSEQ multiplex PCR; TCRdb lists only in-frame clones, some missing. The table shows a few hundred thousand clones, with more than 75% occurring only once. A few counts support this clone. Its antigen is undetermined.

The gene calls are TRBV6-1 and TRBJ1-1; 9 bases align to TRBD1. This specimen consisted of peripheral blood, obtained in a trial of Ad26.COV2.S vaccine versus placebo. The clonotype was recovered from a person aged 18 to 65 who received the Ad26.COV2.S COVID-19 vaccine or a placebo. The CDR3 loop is CASIPSGQGFTEAFF. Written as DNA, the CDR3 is TGTGCCAGCATACCTTCGGGACAGGGTTTCACTGAAGCTTTCTTT.